This T cell receptor beta chain is drawn from a study of blood T cell repertoires in COVID-19. The overall study: Some COVID-19 samples were acute and others convalescent; all came from the United States, Italy and Spain. T cells, B-cell-depleted T cells, or PBMCs provided the cDNA or gDNA that served as material.

In the authors' methods: Amplification of reference gene primers provided the estimated nucleated cell counts. Using immunoSEQ multiplex PCR, the repertoire was profiled, and TCRdb retains in-frame clones only, with some absent. V, J and clone size were drawn from that table, and D and trimming were deduced from the DNA. The table has some 250,000 clones, 70% to 75% seen once. V shed 8 bases and J shed 9 bases, with 14 bases lying between them. From germline, CDR1 is LGHDT and CDR2 YNNKEL (reference sequence). The CDR3 has 13 amino acids. The clonotype comes from a woman of 80 years or more with acute or convalescent COVID-19. The chain carries TRBV3-1 (or the pseudogene TRBV3-2) and TRBJ1-6; the D is unclear. Sequencing was done on a sample of peripheral blood. This CDR3 reads CASGRGFRSPLHF. The CDR3 coding sequence is TGTGCCAGCGGAAGAGGATTTCGTTCACCCCTCCACTTT.